The rows below give T cell receptor beta chains drawn from one sample of a study of T cell responses to AZD1222 COVID-19 vaccine. Profiled with immunoSEQ multiplex PCR; TCRdb holds only in-frame clones, not every one. The sample records 130,000 or so clones, over 90% being singletons. The sample was peripheral blood, taken on day 0 of AZD1222 vaccination. All receptors come from an adult in good health. The CDR3 runs from the conserved cysteine through the conserved F or W. D genes are given only for firm matches. Only part of the rows carry a size: once, few, many, or a class if the clone is expanded.

CDR3 DNA: TGTGCCAGCAGTTATCAGGGGGTTAGCAGCGGCTACACCTTC
CDR3 protein: CASSYQGVSSGYTF
V gene: TRBV28
D gene: TRBD1
J gene: TRBJ1-2
clone size: .

CDR3 DNA: TGTGCCAGCAGCCCACATTCGGATACGCAGTATTTT
CDR3 protein: CASSPHSDTQYF
V gene: TRBV9
D gene: .
J gene: TRBJ2-3
clone size: .

CDR3 DNA: TGTGCCAGCAGTTCCGGGACGAGGTCTGGAAACACCATATATTTT
CDR3 protein: CASSSGTRSGNTIYF
V gene: TRBV6-6
D gene: .
J gene: TRBJ1-3
clone size: .

CDR3 DNA: TGTGCCATCAGCCCCTCCGCCGCCTCCTACAATGAGCAGTTCTTC
CDR3 protein: CAISPSAASYNEQFF
V gene: TRBV10-3
D gene: .
J gene: TRBJ2-1
clone size: .

CDR3 DNA: TGTGCCATCACTGCAAGTACTAGCGGCAATGAGCAGTTCTTC
CDR3 protein: CAITASTSGNEQFF
V gene: TRBV10-3
D gene: TRBD2
J gene: TRBJ2-1
clone size: .

CDR3 DNA: TGTGCCAGCAGATCTTTAGGCGAGCAGTACTTC
CDR3 protein: CASRSLGEQYF
V gene: TRBV11-2
D gene: .
J gene: TRBJ2-7
clone size: .

CDR3 DNA: TGTGCCAGCAGCGGACAGCTTTTCTACACCTTC
CDR3 protein: CASSGQLFYTF
V gene: TRBV25-1
D gene: .
J gene: TRBJ1-2
clone size: once

CDR3 DNA: TGTGCCACCAGCAGAGATTGGCAGTCGAATGAAAAACTGTTTTTT
CDR3 protein: CATSRDWQSNEKLFF
V gene: TRBV15
D gene: .
J gene: TRBJ1-4
clone size: .

CDR3 DNA: TGTGCCAGCAGTGGTCAGGGAAACCCCTACGAGCAGTACTTC
CDR3 protein: CASSGQGNPYEQYF
V gene: TRBV2
D gene: .
J gene: TRBJ2-7
clone size: .

CDR3 DNA: TGTGCCAGCAGCTTTTCAGGGCCAAGCACTGAAGCTTTCTTT
CDR3 protein: CASSFSGPSTEAFF
V gene: TRBV7-9
D gene: .
J gene: TRBJ1-1
clone size: .

CDR3 DNA: TGTGCCACCAGCTACCGGAGGGCCCCCTACAATGAGCAGTTCTTC
CDR3 protein: CATSYRRAPYNEQFF
V gene: TRBV15
D gene: .
J gene: TRBJ2-1
clone size: .

CDR3 DNA: TGTGCCAGCAGCACGGACTCAGGTTACGGGGAGCTGTTTTTT
CDR3 protein: CASSTDSGYGELFF
V gene: TRBV11-2
D gene: .
J gene: TRBJ2-2
clone size: .

CDR3 DNA: TGTGCCAGTATTAGCTCTGGGGGAGGTTACAATGAGCAGTTCTTC
CDR3 protein: CASISSGGGYNEQFF
V gene: TRBV19
D gene: .
J gene: TRBJ2-1
clone size: .

CDR3 DNA: TGTGCCAGCAGTTTAATCGGGCCTAGGAATGAGCAGTTCTTC
CDR3 protein: CASSLIGPRNEQFF
V gene: TRBV28
D gene: .
J gene: TRBJ2-1
clone size: once

CDR3 DNA: TGTGCCAGCAGTGTAACAGGGGGCGCTTCCTATAATTCACCCCTCCACTTT
CDR3 protein: CASSVTGGASYNSPLHF
V gene: TRBV6-1
D gene: TRBD1
J gene: TRBJ1-6
clone size: .

CDR3 DNA: TGTGCCAGCAGCCCTTCCTACAGCAATCAGCCCCAGCATTTT
CDR3 protein: CASSPSYSNQPQHF
V gene: TRBV14
D gene: .
J gene: TRBJ1-5
clone size: .

CDR3 DNA: TGCGCCAGCAGCCAAGATCGTGGCTCCATCGGTCGCAATGAGCAGTTCTTC
CDR3 protein: CASSQDRGSIGRNEQFF
V gene: TRBV4-1
D gene: .
J gene: TRBJ2-1
clone size: .

CDR3 DNA: TGTGCCAGTAGTATTAACCCAGTAGCCAAAAACATTCAGTACTTC
CDR3 protein: CASSINPVAKNIQYF
V gene: TRBV19
D gene: .
J gene: TRBJ2-4
clone size: .

CDR3 DNA: TGTGCCAACTCCCAGGGGGGTCGTAATGAGCAGTTCTTC
CDR3 protein: CANSQGGRNEQFF
V gene: TRBV2
D gene: .
J gene: TRBJ2-1
clone size: .

CDR3 DNA: TGTGCCAGCAGCCAAGATTCGATGCCTCGGGATACGCAGTATTTT
CDR3 protein: CASSQDSMPRDTQYF
V gene: TRBV3-1/TRBV3-2
D gene: .
J gene: TRBJ2-3
clone size: once

CDR3 DNA: TGTGCCAGCAGTTTATTGGGGAATCAGCCCCAGCATTTT
CDR3 protein: CASSLLGNQPQHF
V gene: TRBV28
D gene: .
J gene: TRBJ1-5
clone size: .

CDR3 DNA: TGTGCCAGCGGGATCTCCCCCCGCTACACCTTC
CDR3 protein: CASGISPRYTF
V gene: TRBV6-5
D gene: .
J gene: TRBJ1-2
clone size: .

CDR3 DNA: TGTGCCAGCAGCTTAGTTTTTGGCAACACTGAAGCTTTCTTT
CDR3 protein: CASSLVFGNTEAFF
V gene: TRBV7-8
D gene: .
J gene: TRBJ1-1
clone size: .

CDR3 DNA: TGTGCCAGCAGTTTCGGTAGCAATCAGCCCCAGCATTTT
CDR3 protein: CASSFGSNQPQHF
V gene: TRBV12-3/TRBV12-4
D gene: .
J gene: TRBJ1-5
clone size: .

CDR3 DNA: TGTGCCAGCGGATTAGGACACAATGAGCAGTTCTTC
CDR3 protein: CASGLGHNEQFF
V gene: TRBV6-5
D gene: .
J gene: TRBJ2-1
clone size: .

CDR3 DNA: TGTGCCAGCAGTTCCCCGACAGGGTCGGCTGGGGAGACCCAGTACTTC
CDR3 protein: CASSSPTGSAGETQYF
V gene: TRBV28
D gene: TRBD1
J gene: TRBJ2-5
clone size: .

CDR3 DNA: TGTGCCAGCAGCTTAGGGACAGGGGGCTTCTACGAGCAGTACTTC
CDR3 protein: CASSLGTGGFYEQYF
V gene: TRBV11-2
D gene: TRBD1
J gene: TRBJ2-7
clone size: .

CDR3 DNA: TGTGCCAGCAGCGCCTCCCATTTGGGACTGTTTTTT
CDR3 protein: CASSASHLGLFF
V gene: TRBV5-6
D gene: .
J gene: TRBJ2-2
clone size: once

CDR3 DNA: TGTGCCAGCAGCCAGGTTACCTACAATGAGCAGTTCTTC
CDR3 protein: CASSQVTYNEQFF
V gene: TRBV14
D gene: .
J gene: TRBJ2-1
clone size: .

CDR3 DNA: TGTGCCAGCAGCCCGGACAGGGACGCAAATCAGCCCCAGCATTTT
CDR3 protein: CASSPDRDANQPQHF
V gene: TRBV7-2
D gene: TRBD1
J gene: TRBJ1-5
clone size: .

CDR3 DNA: TGTGCCAGCAGCCATTATCAGGGACTGGCTGAAGCTTTCTTT
CDR3 protein: CASSHYQGLAEAFF
V gene: TRBV3-1/TRBV3-2
D gene: .
J gene: TRBJ1-1
clone size: once

CDR3 DNA: TGTGCCAGCAGCTTAGATGGGACAGGGAACACAGATACGCAGTATTTT
CDR3 protein: CASSLDGTGNTDTQYF
V gene: TRBV7-2
D gene: TRBD1
J gene: TRBJ2-3
clone size: .

CDR3 DNA: TGTGCCAGCAGCTTAGCGGGGCTTAGCACAGATACGCAGTATTTT
CDR3 protein: CASSLAGLSTDTQYF
V gene: TRBV7-6
D gene: .
J gene: TRBJ2-3
clone size: .

CDR3 DNA: TGTGCCAGCAGCCAAGATGGCAGAAGCTATGGCTACACCTTC
CDR3 protein: CASSQDGRSYGYTF
V gene: TRBV3-1/TRBV3-2
D gene: .
J gene: TRBJ1-2
clone size: .

CDR3 DNA: TGTGCCAGCAGCGTCGGCCGGGACAGGTATAATTCACCCCTCCACTTT
CDR3 protein: CASSVGRDRYNSPLHF
V gene: TRBV9
D gene: TRBD1
J gene: TRBJ1-6
clone size: .

CDR3 DNA: TGTGCCAGCAAACATCAGGGGGCCATGAACACTGAAGCTTTCTTT
CDR3 protein: CASKHQGAMNTEAFF
V gene: TRBV27
D gene: TRBD1
J gene: TRBJ1-1
clone size: .

CDR3 DNA: TGTGCCAGCAGCTTAGCTCAGGGTCACAATGAGCAGTTCTTC
CDR3 protein: CASSLAQGHNEQFF
V gene: TRBV7-6
D gene: .
J gene: TRBJ2-1
clone size: .

CDR3 DNA: TGTGCCAGCTCGACAGGGCAAAATCAGCCCCAGCATTTT
CDR3 protein: CASSTGQNQPQHF
V gene: TRBV9
D gene: TRBD1
J gene: TRBJ1-5
clone size: .

CDR3 DNA: TGCGCCAGCAGCCAAGACCGAAACTTTTATGGCTACACCTTC
CDR3 protein: CASSQDRNFYGYTF
V gene: TRBV4-1
D gene: .
J gene: TRBJ1-2
clone size: .

CDR3 DNA: TGTGCCAGCAGCCAGACCCCCAATCAGCCCCAGCATTTT
CDR3 protein: CASSQTPNQPQHF
V gene: TRBV3-1/TRBV3-2
D gene: .
J gene: TRBJ1-5
clone size: .

CDR3 DNA: TGTGCCAGCTCACCGGACAGCAAGAATTCACCCCTCCACTTT
CDR3 protein: CASSPDSKNSPLHF
V gene: TRBV18
D gene: .
J gene: TRBJ1-6
clone size: .

CDR3 DNA: TGCGCCAGCAGCAACTCCGGGACAGGGGGCTTTGGCTACACCTTC
CDR3 protein: CASSNSGTGGFGYTF
V gene: TRBV5-1
D gene: TRBD1
J gene: TRBJ1-2
clone size: .

CDR3 DNA: TGTGCCAGCAGTTTCATCGGGAGGGCCGAATCCTACAATGAGCAGTTCTTC
CDR3 protein: CASSFIGRAESYNEQFF
V gene: TRBV27
D gene: TRBD2
J gene: TRBJ2-1
clone size: .

CDR3 DNA: TGTGCCAGCGCCGGGACTTTCTCCTACGAGCAGTACTTC
CDR3 protein: CASAGTFSYEQYF
V gene: TRBV2
D gene: .
J gene: TRBJ2-7
clone size: .

CDR3 DNA: TGCGCCAGCAGCCAAGCGGCAGGGGGTATCGCAGATACGCAGTATTTT
CDR3 protein: CASSQAAGGIADTQYF
V gene: TRBV4-1
D gene: TRBD1
J gene: TRBJ2-3
clone size: .

CDR3 DNA: TGTGCCAGCAGCGGATACGTTGTGAATGAGCAGTTCTTC
CDR3 protein: CASSGYVVNEQFF
V gene: TRBV9
D gene: .
J gene: TRBJ2-1
clone size: .

CDR3 DNA: TGCGCCAGCAGCCAAGAACCGGAGCGGGAGCAGTACTTC
CDR3 protein: CASSQEPEREQYF
V gene: TRBV4-3
D gene: .
J gene: TRBJ2-7
clone size: .

CDR3 DNA: TGTGCCAGCAGTGTCGACAGCTATGGCTACACCTTC
CDR3 protein: CASSVDSYGYTF
V gene: TRBV2
D gene: .
J gene: TRBJ1-2
clone size: .

CDR3 DNA: TGTGCCAGCAGGGAGGGGGATGCCGGGGAAGCTTTCTTT
CDR3 protein: CASREGDAGEAFF
V gene: TRBV6-5
D gene: .
J gene: TRBJ1-1
clone size: .

CDR3 DNA: TGTGCCAGCAGCCCATCTAGCGGGGAAGTGGATGAGCAGTTCTTC
CDR3 protein: CASSPSSGEVDEQFF
V gene: TRBV7-9
D gene: TRBD2
J gene: TRBJ2-1
clone size: .

CDR3 DNA: TGTGCCCTTTCCCAGGATTATCAGCCCCAGCATTTT
CDR3 protein: CALSQDYQPQHF
V gene: TRBV6-5
D gene: .
J gene: TRBJ1-5
clone size: .

CDR3 DNA: TGTGCCAGCAGTTACCTTGGGTGGGGTTCACCCCTCCACTTT
CDR3 protein: CASSYLGWGSPLHF
V gene: TRBV6-5
D gene: .
J gene: TRBJ1-6
clone size: once

CDR3 DNA: TGTGCCAGCAGTTACCAGTACCATGTCGGAGAGACCCAGTACTTC
CDR3 protein: CASSYQYHVGETQYF
V gene: TRBV6-5
D gene: .
J gene: TRBJ2-5
clone size: .

CDR3 DNA: TGTGCCAGCAGCTGGGACCCGAGGGGTGAAAAACTGTTTTTT
CDR3 protein: CASSWDPRGEKLFF
V gene: TRBV6-6
D gene: .
J gene: TRBJ1-4
clone size: .

CDR3 DNA: TGCAGCGTTCGAGGCCAGGGCCGAGACTATGGCTACACCTTC
CDR3 protein: CSVRGQGRDYGYTF
V gene: TRBV29-1
D gene: .
J gene: TRBJ1-2
clone size: .

CDR3 DNA: TGTGCCAGCAGCCAAGATCGGGGCGTCCGGGAGACCCAGTACTTC
CDR3 protein: CASSQDRGVRETQYF
V gene: TRBV3-1/TRBV3-2
D gene: .
J gene: TRBJ2-5
clone size: .

CDR3 DNA: TGTGCCACCAGCAGAGTGGGTTACAATGAGCAGTTCTTC
CDR3 protein: CATSRVGYNEQFF
V gene: TRBV15
D gene: .
J gene: TRBJ2-1
clone size: .

CDR3 DNA: TGTGCCTGGAGTGTAGAAGCCGCCGGCTCCTATAATTCACCCCTCCACTTT
CDR3 protein: CAWSVEAAGSYNSPLHF
V gene: TRBV30
D gene: .
J gene: TRBJ1-6
clone size: .